Listed below are T cell receptor beta chains from one sample, sequenced in a study of CD8 T cells in Susac syndrome. Via MiXCR, TCRdb re-called the immunoSEQ multiplex PCR reads, giving one row per CDR3 protein. The repertoire consists of 170,000 or so distinct CDR3 sequences, with 90% to 95% occurring once and the leading ten covering approximately 0.11%. Source material: CD4+ T cells from PBMCs. These receptors all come from a human donor with Susac syndrome. Each CDR3 is given with its conserved first and last residue. A row's size may be missing; if present it is once, few, many or a size class.

>TRBJ1-1|TRBV20-1|NA
CSARVNSGAFF
>TRBJ2-5|TRBV5-1|NA
CASSLLSNQETQYF
>TRBJ2-3|TRBV20-1|NA
CSAKEAGGRKADTQYF
>TRBJ2-5|TRBV25-1|NA
CASSVTGAETQYF
>TRBJ1-1|TRBV5-7|NA
CASSLLVREEETEAFF
>TRBJ2-1|TRBV14|NA
CASSPNWVNEQFF
>TRBJ2-5|TRBV5-1|NA
CASRQNQETQYF
>TRBJ1-2|TRBV4-3|NA
CASSQDGTGKYTF
>TRBJ1-1|TRBV6-5|NA
CASSYRLGTGGTEAFF
>TRBJ2-5|TRBV5-1|once
CASSLPGGAETQYF
>TRBJ2-5|TRBV10-3|NA
CAISGWTGGAETQYF
>TRBJ1-4|TRBV13|NA
CASSKGQGSQLFF
>TRBJ2-5|TRBV6-2/TRBV6-3|NA
CASSYLTGQETQYF
>TRBJ2-2|TRBV5-4|NA
CASSPTSNTGELFF
>TRBJ1-1|TRBV2|NA
CATYTGTFTEAFF
>TRBJ2-7|TRBV12-3/TRBV12-4|NA
CASSFRTGTSSYEQYF
>TRBJ1-1|TRBV3-1|NA
CASSPRTGLHYTEAFF
>TRBJ2-3|TRBV7-9|NA
CASSLGERPTDTQYF
>TRBJ2-1|TRBV6-1|NA
CASSDPPPVEQFF
>TRBJ1-3|TRBV30|once
CAWSDIRNIYF
>TRBJ1-2|TRBV20-1|NA
CSARRQAYGYTF
>TRBJ2-2|TRBV5-4|NA
CASSLAGDRRHTGELFF